Listed below are T cell receptor beta chains from one sample, sequenced in a study of CD8+CD57+ T cells in acquired aplastic anemia. TCRdb fed the reads into MiXCR, producing one record per CDR3 protein. The sample records roughly 250,000 distinct CDR3 sequences, roughly 80% being singletons. Sequenced: sorted CD4+, CD8+, or CD8+CD57+ T cells (not recorded which) from PBMCs. Receptor source: a human donor with aplastic anemia. The CDR3 runs from the conserved cysteine through the conserved F or W. A D gene is named only where the DNA matches it firmly. Clone size appears in some rows only: once, few, many, or a class for an expanded clone.

CDR3 protein,CDR3 DNA,clone size,V gene,D gene,J gene
CASTRQTSGGSDEQFF,TGTGCCAGCACCAGACAAACAAGCGGGGGGAGCGATGAGCAGTTCTTC,NA,TRBV11-1,TRBD2,TRBJ2-1
CASLDRGGGVYGYTF,TGTGCCAGCCTTGATCGGGGAGGGGGCGTCTATGGCTACACCTTC,many,TRBV7-2,TRBD1,TRBJ1-2
CASSVGQGAGNTKFF,NA,NA,TRBV9,NA,TRBJ2-1
CATEEQETQYF,TGTGCCACGGAAGAACAAGAGACCCAGTACTTC,NA,TRBV6-1,NA,TRBJ2-5
CASSSQAEADTQYF,TGTGCCAGCTCATCCCAGGCCGAGGCAGATACGCAGTATTTT,NA,TRBV7-9,NA,TRBJ2-3
CASGVAGGADYYF,NA,NA,TRBV7-2,NA,TRBJ2-3
CAGSDGGSRTNVLTF,TGTGCCGGGTCAGATGGTGGCTCTAGGACCAACGTCCTGACTTTC,NA,TRBV2,NA,TRBJ2-6
CASSLTSGSGDSYYF,TGTGCCAGCAGCTTGACAAGCGGCAGCGGCGATAGCTACTATTTT,once,TRBV7-2,NA,TRBJ2-3
CASSGIAGDTGELFF,TGTGCCAGCAGTGGTATCGCGGGGGACACCGGGGAGCTGTTTTTT,once,TRBV11-2,TRBD2,TRBJ2-2
CASNTPGQGNEKLFF,TGTGCCAGCAACACACCGGGACAGGGGAATGAAAAACTGTTTTTT,NA,TRBV6-2/TRBV6-3,TRBD1,TRBJ1-4
CSAPKGNSPLHF,TGCAGTGCTCCAAAAGGGAATTCACCCCTCCACTTT,NA,TRBV20-1,NA,TRBJ1-6
CASSLGLAADTDTF,TGTGCCAGCAGCTTAGGACTAGCTGCCGATACAGATACTTTT,NA,TRBV7-3,TRBD2,TRBJ2-3
CAISEGVGQDLYGYTF,TGTGCCATCAGTGAGGGCGTGGGACAGGATCTCTATGGCTACACCTTC,NA,TRBV10-3,TRBD1,TRBJ1-2
CTVGTGNTEAFF,TGCACCGTGGGTACGGGGAACACTGAAGCTTTCTTT,NA,TRBV29-1,NA,TRBJ1-1
CASSVVPGGEQFF,TGTGCCAGCAGCGTAGTGCCCGGGGGTGAGCAGTTCTTC,NA,TRBV9,NA,TRBJ2-1
CASSVGASGQDF,TGTGCCAGCAGCGTAGGGGCCAGTGGCCAGGACTTT,NA,TRBV7-2,NA,TRBJ2-3
CASSPSGSRSYNEQFF,TGTGCCAGCAGCCCTAGCGGGAGTCGCTCCTACAATGAGCAGTTCTTC,NA,TRBV7-9,TRBD2,TRBJ2-1
CASSFTSAMSSSSYF,NA,NA,TRBV7-9,NA,TRBJ2-3
CATSVAGLPYEQYF,TGTGCCACCAGCGTAGCGGGACTACCCTACGAGCAGTACTTC,once,TRBV7-3,TRBD2,TRBJ2-7
CASSYKGADEQFF,TGTGCCAGCAGCTACAAGGGGGCCGATGAGCAGTTCTTC,NA,TRBV11-3,TRBD1,TRBJ2-1
CASSLGDGVTEPFF,TGTGCCAGCAGCTTAGGCGACGGGGTCACTGAGCCTTTTTTT,NA,TRBV7-2,NA,TRBJ2-3
CASSYARDGVVYDYTF,TGTGCCAGCAGCTACGCAAGGGACGGTGTCGTATATGACTACACCTTC,NA,TRBV7-3,NA,TRBJ1-2
CASSSGETGLNYAYFF,TGTGCCAGCAGCTCAGGGGAGACGGGGTTGAACTATGCCTACTTCTTC,NA,TRBV2,NA,TRBJ1-2
CATSDYLAGTDTQYF,TGTGCCACCAGTGATTATTTGGCAGGCACAGATACGCAGTATTTT,NA,TRBV24-1,NA,TRBJ2-3
CSARAGDRGLDYGYTF,TGCAGTGCTAGAGCCGGGGACAGGGGGCTGGACTATGGCTACACCTTC,NA,TRBV20-1,TRBD1,TRBJ1-2
CASRRDMIGNTEAFF,TGTGCCAGCAGAAGAGATATGATCGGGAACACTGAAGCTTTCTTT,NA,TRBV11-3,NA,TRBJ1-1
CASSSDRTVPHEQYF,TGTGCCAGCAGCTCTGATCGGACAGTGCCCCACGAGCAGTACTTC,once,TRBV11-3,NA,TRBJ2-7
CATSTEAGASTDTQYF,TGTGCCACCAGCACCGAAGCGGGTGCTAGCACAGATACGCAGTATTTT,few,TRBV15,NA,TRBJ2-3
CASSEDFRDQPQHF,TGTGCCAGCAGCGAAGATTTTAGAGATCAGCCCCAGCATTTT,NA,TRBV11-3,NA,TRBJ1-5
CASSLGGSYTSAFHF,TGTGCCAGCAGCTTAGGCGGTTCATACACATCAGCCTTCCACTTT,once,TRBV7-2,NA,TRBJ1-6
CASSASGTRDTVYNEQFF,TGTGCCAGCAGCGCGTCCGGCACTCGGGACACCGTCTACAATGAGCAGTTCTTC,NA,TRBV9,NA,TRBJ2-1
CSVERDTDTQYF,TGCAGCGTTGAGAGGGACACAGATACGCAGTATTTT,few,TRBV29-1,NA,TRBJ2-3
CASRRGQEAFF,TGTGCCAGCAGGAGGGGGCAGGAAGCTTTCTTT,NA,TRBV2,TRBD1,TRBJ1-1
CASSLGTARPTLHF,TGTGCCAGCAGCTTAGGGACAGCGCGCCCCACCCTCCACTTT,few,TRBV7-8,NA,TRBJ1-6
CSASSGTDQANAEAFF,TGCAGTGCCAGCAGCGGGACAGATCAGGCGAACGCTGAAGCTTTCTTT,NA,TRBV20-1,TRBD1,TRBJ1-1
CASGGGGTIRQYF,TGTGCCAGCGGGGGCGGGGGCACAATTAGGCAGTATTTT,NA,TRBV2,NA,TRBJ2-3
CASSLSGTHNEQLF,TGTGCCAGCAGCTTATCCGGGACCCACAATGAGCAGTTGTTC,NA,TRBV7-9,NA,TRBJ2-1
CASSPDGGGYGYTF,TGTGCCAGCAGCCCTGACGGAGGGGGCTATGGCTACACCTTC,many,TRBV9,NA,TRBJ1-2
CASRTFNAGELFF,TGTGCCAGCAGGACTTTTAACGCCGGGGAGCTGTTTTTT,NA,TRBV7-3,NA,TRBJ2-2
CASSLSGGGDTEAFF,TGTGCCAGCAGCTTATCGGGAGGAGGCGATACTGAAGCTTTCTTT,NA,TRBV7-8,NA,TRBJ1-1
CASSIPKRGSGFSPLHF,TGTGCCAGCAGCATACCCAAGAGGGGTTCTGGGTTTTCACCCCTCCACTTT,NA,TRBV5-4,NA,TRBJ1-6
CASSLDGAGEYVF,TGTGCCAGCAGCTTAGATGGAGCCGGTGAGTACGTCTTC,NA,TRBV7-8,NA,TRBJ1-2
CASSLAQDSYNEQFF,TGTGCCAGCAGCTTAGCCCAAGACTCCTACAATGAGCAGTTCTTC,NA,TRBV7-8,NA,TRBJ2-1
CASSFVVKDEQYF,TGTGCCAGCAGCTTCGTTGTGAAAGACGAGCAGTACTTC,NA,TRBV11-3,NA,TRBJ2-7
CASSSDSGHTQYF,TGTGCCAGCAGCTCGGACAGCGGGCATACGCAGTATTTT,once,TRBV11-3,NA,TRBJ2-3
CASGVGLTGNTEAFF,TGTGCCAGCGGCGTAGGGCTGACAGGGAACACTGAAGCTTTCTTT,NA,TRBV2,NA,TRBJ1-1
CATSRASSHDTQYF,TGTGCCACCAGCAGAGCCTCCAGCCACGATACGCAGTACTTT,few,TRBV15,NA,TRBJ2-3
CASSHDGEGYAHPLHF,TGTGCCAGCAGCCACGACGGCGAGGGCTATGCTCACCCCCTCCACTTT,NA,TRBV7-3,NA,TRBJ1-6
CASSESSGPFSHEQFF,TGTGCCAGCAGCGAATCTAGCGGGCCGTTTTCGCATGAGCAGTTCTTC,NA,TRBV7-8,TRBD2,TRBJ2-1